The 9 T cell receptor beta chains below were found in one sample sequenced in a study of shared clonotypes between healthy human individuals. The protocol was immunoSEQ multiplex PCR, while the TCRdb copy is restricted to in-frame clones and leaves out a portion. The sample shows more than 900,000 clones, 78% of them seen only once. The sequenced sample consisted of memory CD4+ T cells from PBMCs. Subset here: CD45RA-negative fraction. The receptors stem from a man between 18 and 35 years old in good health. Some clones in this sample may be carry-over from other donors' samples.

The V and J genes are TRBV7-2 and TRBJ1-5, with D possibly TRBD1 on 5 matching bases. The CDR3 runs to 14 residues. CDR1 is SGHTA, CDR2 FQGNSA, per germline. With 3 bases removed from V and 5 bases from J, the gap between germline ends came to 11 bases. In DNA, the CDR3 is TGTGCCAGCAGCTTGAACAGGAACTATCAGCCCCAGCATTTT. This sequence encodes CASSLNRNYQPQHF. Drawing the rest from reference TRBV7-2 and TRBJ1-5, the complete variable domain is GAGVSQSPSNKVTEKGKDVELRCDPISGHTALYWYRQSLGQGLEFLIYFQGNSAPDKSGLPSDRFSAERTGGSVSTLTIQRTQQEDSAVYLCASSLNRNYQPQHFGDGTRLSIL.

The chain recombines TRBV5-1 with TRBJ1-4, with a tentative D call TRBD1 (5 bases). The CDR3 has 15 amino acids. V lost 1 base, J lost 7 bases, and 14 bases lay in between. Germline CDR1 and CDR2: SGHRS and YFSETQ. The CDR3 sequence: CASSLRGTPGEKLFF. The CDR3 coding sequence is TGCGCCAGCAGCTTGCGTGGGACCCCGGGTGAAAAACTGTTTTTT.

The gene calls are TRBV4-1 and TRBJ1-5; the D gene is possibly TRBD1 (6 bases). The ends were cut back, 7 bases at V and 1 base at J, with 23 bases in the middle. The CDR3 loop spans 18 amino acids. CDR1 is MGHRA, CDR2 YSYEKL, per germline. The CDR3 region is CASTQSTGGAGSNQPQHF. The CDR3 bases are TGCGCCAGCACCCAGAGTACGGGGGGCGCCGGGAGCAATCAGCCCCAGCATTTT.

Only a few counts were recorded for this clone. The rearrangement uses TRBV7-9 and TRBJ1-2, with no clear D. This CDR3 contains 16 residues. Trimming pared 5 bases from V and 0 bases from J, leaving 16 bases between. Germline V gene sequence: CDR1 SEHNR, CDR2 FQNEAQ (reference sequence). CDR3 sequence (DNA): TGTGCCAGCAGCCCCGGCGCGCAGGAATCTAACTATGGCTACACCTTC. Its translation: CASSPGAQESNYGYTF.

A few counts support this clone. This chain uses TRBV6-1 with TRBJ1-2; D not certain. Germline values: CDR1 MNHNS, CDR2 SASEGT. Deletions cut 6 bases from V and 3 bases from J, with 11 bases between. CDR3 length: 13 amino acids. Here the CDR3 DNA reads TGTGCCAGCAGATCGGGATACTACTATGGCTACACCTTC. This gives the protein CASRSGYYYGYTF.

The chain combines TRBV4-3 with TRBJ1-4, with D perhaps TRBD1 (5 bases). Germline V gene sequence: CDR1 LGHNA, CDR2 YSLEER. The CDR3 extends over 14 amino acids. Deletions cut 1 base from V and 10 bases from J, with 13 bases between. The CDR3 reads CASSQGQGWAKLFF. In DNA, the CDR3 is TGCGCCAGCAGCCAAGGGCAGGGTTGGGCAAAACTGTTTTTT.

The chain recombines TRBV6-5 with TRBJ2-7; 7 positions match TRBD2. Trimming cost V 4 bases and J 2 bases; bases outside gene matches: 8. CDR1 MNHEY and CDR2 SVGAGI come from the germline V gene. CDR3 length: 15 amino acids. The CDR3: CASSSLALSTYEQYF. CDR3 bases: TGTGCCAGCAGTTCACTAGCGCTTTCAACCTACGAGCAGTACTTC.

This clone has a handful of counts. The same CDR3 also results from other DNA sequences found in this sample. The V call is TRBV5-1, the J call TRBJ1-1; TRBD1 matches 7 bases. The germline CDR1 and CDR2 sequences are SGHRS and YFSETQ. CDR3 length equals 14 residues. V shed 5 bases, J shed 0 bases, and the junction held 4 bases outside the gene matches. CDR3 amino acids: CASSLDRVNTEAFF. The CDR3 DNA reads TGCGCCAGCAGTCTAGACAGGGTGAACACTGAAGCTTTCTTT.

Regarding this clone: In the same sample, other DNA sequences code for this CDR3. The chain carries TRBV15 and TRBJ2-7, with D tentatively TRBD1 (6 bases). The CDR3 consists of 13 residues. Trimming took off 1 base at V and 4 bases at J, with 8 bases between the two ends. Germline loops: CDR1 LNHNV, CDR2 YYDKDF (reference sequence). CDR3 loop: CATSRGRGYEQYF. The CDR3 region has the DNA TGTGCCACCAGCAGAGGCAGGGGTTACGAGCAGTACTTC.